Each of the 20 T cell receptor beta chains below was sequenced from the same sample in a study of shared T cell receptors in the human thymus. Produced via immunoSEQ multiplex PCR; TCRdb's table is partial and in-frame only. The sample contains hundreds of thousands of clones, 75% to 85% of which appear only once. This sample also belongs to another study, concerning human thymus T cells.

Material for sequencing was thymocytes. The origin of the receptors is a boy less than two years old with a congenital heart defect.

This clone was counted a single time. The rearrangement uses TRBV10-2 and TRBJ2-7, with no clear D. V lost 10 bases to trimming and J lost 4 bases, with 8 bases between them. The length of the CDR3 is 10 residues. Germline CDR1 WSHSY, CDR2 SAAADI. CDR3 DNA sequence: TGCGCCACCCTAGAGTACGAGCAGTACTTC. Translation gives CATLEYEQYF.

V is TRBV4-2 and J is TRBJ1-5; D unresolved. CDR1 LGHNA and CDR2 YNFKEQ come from the germline V gene. Trimming pared 1 base from V and 1 base from J, leaving 11 bases between. CDR3 size: 16 residues. CDR3 amino acids: CASSQGPVTSNQPQHF. In DNA form, the CDR3 reads TGTGCCAGCAGCCAAGGTCCGGTAACCAGCAATCAGCCCCAGCATTTT.

The V and J genes are TRBV27 and TRBJ2-1, with TRBD2 matching over 7 bases. CDR3 length: 17 residues. With 1 base clipped from V and 2 bases from J, the junction kept 8 bases outside the gene matches. In germline, CDR1 is MNHEY, CDR2 SMNVEV (reference sequence). The CDR3 DNA reads TGTGCCAGCAGTTTATATCCTAGCGGATTCACCTACAATGAGCAGTTCTTC. Protein sequence: CASSLYPSGFTYNEQFF.

V usage is TRBV7-9 and J usage is TRBJ2-1, with 9 bases identical to TRBD2. The CDR3 is 17 residues long. CDR1 and CDR2 from the germline V gene are SEHNR and FQNEAQ (reference sequence). The J segment lost 10 bases and the V segment lost 2 bases, leaving 15 bases of the junction unmatched. The CDR3 spells CASSLWLAGLGGVEQFF. CDR3 DNA: TGTGCCAGCAGCTTATGGCTAGCGGGATTGGGGGGTGTGGAGCAGTTCTTC. The full variable domain, rest sourced from reference TRBV7-9 and TRBJ2-1, is DTGVSQNPRHKITKRGQNVTFRCDPISEHNRLYWYRQTLGQGPEFLTYFQNEAQLEKSRLLSDRFSAERPKGSFSTLEIQRTEQGDSAMYLCASSLWLAGLGGVEQFFGPGTRLTVL.

The CDR3 sequence is CASSARAGELFF. The CDR3 DNA is TGTGCCAGCAGCGCGAGAGCCGGGGAGCTGTTTTTT. The J gene is TRBJ2-2, the V gene TRBV9, with D unclear. The CDR3 length is 12 residues. The germline V and J ends were trimmed by 3 bases and 6 bases, with 6 bases remaining between them. Per the germline V gene, CDR1 is SGDLS and CDR2 is YYNGEE.

V usage is TRBV18 and J usage is TRBJ1-1, with D uncertain. CDR1 and CDR2 (germline): KGHSH, LQKENI. V lost 1 base to trimming and J lost 0 bases, with 12 bases between them. The CDR3 extends over 16 amino acids. The CDR3 DNA reads as TGTGCCAGCTCACCACGACCTAGGCACATGAACACTGAAGCTTTCTTT. Its protein is CASSPRPRHMNTEAFF.

The V call is TRBV25-1, the J call TRBJ1-1; 8 bases fit TRBD1. Germline V gene sequence: CDR1 MGHDK, CDR2 SYGVNS. With 6 bases clipped from V and 4 bases from J, the junction kept 4 bases outside the gene matches. This CDR3 spans 13 amino acids. CDR3 in DNA: TGTGCCAGCAGAGGACAGGGCGGCACTGAAGCTTTCTTT. Translated, it gives CASRGQGGTEAFF.

This CDR3 is CAWSVSCHRDRSTGELFF. The CDR3, as DNA: TGTGCCTGGAGTGTATCGTGCCACCGGGACAGGAGTACCGGGGAGCTGTTTTTT. V is TRBV30 and J is TRBJ2-2, with TRBD1 matching over 8 bases. The J segment lost 5 bases and the V segment lost 0 bases, leaving 14 bases of the junction unmatched. The germline V gene encodes CDR1 GTSNPN and CDR2 SVGIG (reference sequence). This CDR3 is 18 amino acids long. Filled out from reference TRBV30 and TRBJ2-2, the complete variable domain reads SQTIHQWPATLVQPVGSPLSLECTVEGTSNPNLYWYRQAAGRGLQLLFYSVGIGQISSEVPQNLSASRPQDRQFILSSKKLLLSDSGFYLCAWSVSCHRDRSTGELFFGEGSRLTVL.

The chain employs TRBV7-9 and TRBJ2-3, with D tentatively TRBD2 (5 bases). Germline V gene sequence: CDR1 SEHNR, CDR2 FQNEAQ (reference sequence). V lost 0 bases and J 3 bases, leaving 10 bases between the germline ends. CDR3 length equals 15 residues. Written as DNA, the CDR3 is TGTGCCAGCAGCTTAGCGCTGCGGGTTACAGATACGCAGTATTTT. Residues: CASSLALRVTDTQYF. The variable domain in full, with the rest retrieved from reference TRBV7-9 and TRBJ2-3, is DTGVSQNPRHKITKRGQNVTFRCDPISEHNRLYWYRQTLGQGPEFLTYFQNEAQLEKSRLLSDRFSAERPKGSFSTLEIQRTEQGDSAMYLCASSLALRVTDTQYFGPGTRLTVL.

J is TRBJ2-3 and V is TRBV7-6; 14 bases are shared with TRBD2. Trimming at V came to 5 bases and at J to 5 bases, leaving 3 bases not matched to a gene. The CDR3 is 15 amino acids. Germline CDR1 and CDR2: SGHVS and FNYEAQ. DNA for the CDR3: TGTGCCAGCAGCATCGGGACTAGCGGGAGAGATACGCAGTATTTT. Translated: CASSIGTSGRDTQYF.

Here the CDR3 DNA reads TGCGCCAGCAGCCAAGATTGGGTTGTGGCTAGCGGGAGCTCCTACAATGAGCAGTTCTTC. Translation: CASSQDWVVASGSSYNEQFF. The chain couples TRBV4-3 to TRBJ2-1; 10 bases are a match to TRBD2. The CDR3 extends over 20 amino acids. V was pared by 0 bases and J by 0 bases, with 11 bases of the junction left unmatched. In germline, CDR1 is LGHNA, CDR2 YSLEER.

The rearrangement uses TRBV7-2 and TRBJ2-7, with D uncertain. Between the trimmed V and J ends, which lost 0 bases and 3 bases, there was a span of 6 bases. Germline values: CDR1 SGHTA, CDR2 FQGNSA. The CDR3 contains 13 residues. This chain's CDR3 is CASSLAASYEQYF. DNA of the CDR3: TGTGCCAGCAGCTTAGCGGCTAGCTACGAGCAGTACTTC. The whole variable domain, filled in from reference TRBV7-2 and TRBJ2-7, reads GAGVSQSPSNKVTEKGKDVELRCDPISGHTALYWYRQSLGQGLEFLIYFQGNSAPDKSGLPSDRFSAERTGGSVSTLTIQRTQQEDSAVYLCASSLAASYEQYFGPGTRLTVT.

This clone was counted between two and nine times. The CDR3 nucleotides are TGTGCCAGCAGACTGTCGTCTAGCGGAGCCTACAATGAGCAGTTCTTC. Residues: CASRLSSSGAYNEQFF. The J gene is TRBJ2-1, the V gene TRBV5-5, with 7 positions matching TRBD2. CDR3 length: 16 residues. Germline lookup yields CDR1 SGHKS and CDR2 YYEKEE (reference sequence). Germline trimming cut 5 bases from V and 2 bases from J; bases unmatched to any gene: 10.

The CDR3, as DNA: TGCGCCAGCAGCCTCGGGACAGGGGGCCCTTTTGAGGGAGAGCAGTACTTC. As protein: CASSLGTGGPFEGEQYF. V usage is TRBV5-1 and J usage is TRBJ2-7; 12 nucleotides agree with TRBD1. Germline CDR1 is SGHRS and CDR2 is YFSETQ. This CDR3 contains 17 residues. V lost 4 bases and J lost 7; bases outside the gene matches: 15.

The chain joins TRBV28 to TRBJ2-6; D possibly corresponds to TRBD1 (6 bases). V lost 7 bases and J 4 bases, leaving 14 bases between the germline ends. Germline loops: CDR1 MDHEN, CDR2 SYDVKM. This CDR3 contains 15 residues. The CDR3: CASKIRGSGANVLTF. The CDR3 DNA reads TGTGCCAGCAAAATCAGGGGATCCGGGGCCAACGTCCTGACTTTC.

The chain is built from TRBV15 and TRBJ2-7; 7 positions match TRBD1. The length of the CDR3 is 15 residues. V lost 5 bases and J lost 5; bases outside the gene matches: 12. CDR1 and CDR2 (germline): LNHNV, YYDKDF (reference sequence). The CDR3 DNA reads as TGTGCCACCAGCCCCCACCGACAGGGTTACAACGAGCAGTACTTC. Translation: CATSPHRQGYNEQYF.

This clone was counted between two and nine times. Other DNA sequences in the same sample also yield this CDR3. The rearrangement joins TRBV5-1 to TRBJ1-1; no clear D. Germline V gene data show CDR1 as SGHRS and CDR2 as YFSETQ. V was trimmed by 0 bases and J by 1 base, leaving 4 bases between them. The CDR3 is 13 amino acids. This chain's CDR3 is CASSLDRNTEAFF. In nucleotides, the CDR3 is TGCGCCAGCAGCTTGGACAGGAACACTGAAGCTTTCTTT.

The rearrangement links TRBV4-3 to TRBJ2-2; tentative D call: TRBD2 (5 bases). This CDR3 contains 16 residues. Germline values: CDR1 LGHNA, CDR2 YSLEER. V dropped 4 bases and J dropped 1 base, with 13 bases sitting between them. The CDR3 DNA is TGCGCCAGCAGCCTAAGCCTGAGGGAGAACACCGGGGAGCTGTTTTTT. It is translated as CASSLSLRENTGELFF.

The rearrangement links TRBV20-1 to TRBJ1-1; no definite D call. Germline V CDR1 and CDR2: DFQATT, SNEGSKA (reference sequence). Deletions cut 6 bases from V and 2 bases from J, with 7 bases between. The CDR3 totals 11 residues. The DNA for the CDR3 is TGCAGTGCCTCGTTAAACACTGAAGCTTTCTTT. Translated: CSASLNTEAFF.

This chain connects TRBV4-3 to TRBJ2-3, with 10 bases matching TRBD2. Germline V lookup: CDR1 LGHNA, CDR2 YSLEER. J lost 0 bases, V lost 4 bases, and 10 bases had no gene match. The CDR3 is 18 residues long. The CDR3 DNA is TGCGCCAGCAGCCCGGGACTAGCGTACCAAACAAGCACAGATACGCAGTATTTT. Translating gives CASSPGLAYQTSTDTQYF.